These T cell receptor beta chains were read from a single sample in a study of blood T cell repertoires in COVID-19. Only in-frame clones appear in the TCRdb table, and some are missing; sequencing was by immunoSEQ multiplex PCR. The sample yields about 250,000 clones, roughly 84% seen once. Sequencing was performed on peripheral blood. Receptors originate from a man aged 50 or older with active or convalescent COVID-19. Both conserved end residues are part of each CDR3. A D gene is named only where the DNA matches it firmly. The size entry is marked missing in some rows and otherwise reads once, few, many or a size class.

clone_size	v_call	d_call	j_call	cdr3_aa
once	TRBV18	-	TRBJ2-2	CASSPAGRNTGELFF
-	TRBV28	-	TRBJ2-1	CASNLNTYNEQFF
few	TRBV30	-	TRBJ2-3	CAWSSAEGHTDTQYF
-	TRBV7-9	-	TRBJ1-1	CASSLTGDTEAFF
-	TRBV28	TRBD1	TRBJ1-5	CASSSGTDTYSNQPQHF
-	TRBV7-6	-	TRBJ1-3	CASKGGGNTIYF
-	TRBV7-7	-	TRBJ2-5	CARVAPTEGQETQYF
-	TRBV27	-	TRBJ2-3	CASSLATGDTQYF
-	TRBV29-1	-	TRBJ1-2	CSVGAGEKYGYTF
-	TRBV19	TRBD1	TRBJ1-1	CASSFTTGGMNTEAFF
-	TRBV5-6	TRBD1	TRBJ1-5	CASSLTGGSGQPQHF
-	TRBV28	-	TRBJ1-3	CASTMGGERGNTIYF
-	TRBV12-3/TRBV12-4	-	TRBJ2-7	CASSLLGAGEQYF
-	TRBV11-2	-	TRBJ2-7	CASSLVGQSTYEQYF
-	TRBV27	-	TRBJ1-2	CASSPSGGTNYGYTF
-	TRBV19	TRBD1	TRBJ1-1	CASSPLDRGFNTEAFF
-	TRBV11-3	TRBD1	TRBJ2-7	CASSLELGQGGDEQYF
-	TRBV12-3/TRBV12-4	-	TRBJ1-1	CASSLASGTEAFF
-	TRBV6-2/TRBV6-3	-	TRBJ1-6	CASSYPTRVGGGSYNSPLHF
once	TRBV7-2	TRBD1	TRBJ1-4	CASSLDRGEKLFF
-	TRBV5-1	TRBD1	TRBJ1-4	CASSQLTGANEKLFF
-	TRBV7-9	-	TRBJ2-3	CASSLVKRAGTDTQYF
few	TRBV6-6	TRBD1	TRBJ1-6	CASRITGANSPLHF
-	TRBV5-8	-	TRBJ1-2	CASSLGGSRLNYGYTF
-	TRBV2	TRBD1	TRBJ2-4	CASSPGQLINIQYF
-	TRBV6-5	TRBD1	TRBJ1-2	CASRDSWINYGYTF
few	TRBV6-5	-	TRBJ1-4	CASRLTEDGEKLFF
-	TRBV7-6	-	TRBJ2-5	CASSSARQETQYF
-	TRBV6-5	TRBD1	TRBJ2-7	CATPRDSPYEQYF
once	TRBV7-9	-	TRBJ2-7	CASSPPGGLGYEQYF
-	TRBV5-1	TRBD1	TRBJ2-5	CASSSRDRGGETQYF
-	TRBV19	-	TRBJ2-2	CASSRRQPTNTGELFF
once	TRBV2	-	TRBJ2-1	CASSEEGSYNEQFF
few	TRBV28	-	TRBJ1-2	CASSWGQGSYGYTF
-	TRBV30	-	TRBJ2-1	CAWSGGYDEQFF
once	TRBV7-9	TRBD1	TRBJ1-5	CASSRTGGQQPQHF
-	TRBV28	TRBD1	TRBJ2-5	CASRPGTGSRETQYF
-	TRBV6-1	-	TRBJ2-1	CASSESLVPVDEQFF
once	TRBV6-5	TRBD1	TRBJ1-2	CASSLITGTGEGGYTF